This TCR beta chain was recovered during a study of blood T cell repertoires in COVID-19. Overall study context: T cells, B-cell-depleted T cells, or PBMCs provided the cDNA or gDNA that served as material.

This clone turned up a few times. Per the germline V gene, CDR1 is SGHTA and CDR2 is FQGTGA. Losses at the gene ends were 5 bases for V and 5 bases for J; bases not matched to a gene: 9. This CDR3 has 16 amino acids. In the original processing: Cell counts per sample came from amplifying reference gene primers. TCRdb's copy holds only in-frame clones and misses some; the assay was immunoSEQ multiplex PCR. V, J and clone size were drawn from that table, and D and trimming were deduced from the DNA. The sample contains roughly 400,000 clones, about 90% of which appear only once. The chain employs TRBV7-3 and TRBJ2-2; 9 bases fit TRBD2. This clonotype originated in a woman in her sixties or seventies with COVID-19, enrolled during active disease. The sequencing input was peripheral blood. The CDR3 nucleotides are TGTGCCAGCAGCCCCCGAGCGGGGGGCCGGACCGGGGAGCTGTTTTTT. This translates into CASSPRAGGRTGELFF.